There are many counts of the clone carrying this TCR beta chain. As yet, its antigen is unknown. The entry originates in a study of neurological immune-mediated disorders. Study-level findings and limits: Patients with HTLV-1-associated myelopathy showed the most TCR clonal expansion. Those with multiple sclerosis showed the least, falling below healthy controls.

The CDR3 is 14 amino acids. Germline V gene sequence: CDR1 DFQATT, CDR2 SNEGSKA (reference sequence). Trimming took off 5 bases at V and 0 bases at J, with 12 bases between the two ends. TCRdb re-derived calls from the 5' RACE reads in MiXCR, one entry per CDR3 protein. Altogether 20,000 to 30,000 distinct CDR3 sequences are present, around 15% being singletons, with the ten largest covering 16%. Material: PBMCs. V gene TRBV20-1 combines with J gene TRBJ2-3; possibly TRBD2 for D (6 bases). The TCR originated in a middle-aged woman with HTLV-1-associated myelopathy (HAM/TSP). The CDR3 nucleotides are TGCAGTGCTCAGGACTATGCCAGCACAGATACGCAGTATTTT. Protein sequence: CSAQDYASTDTQYF.